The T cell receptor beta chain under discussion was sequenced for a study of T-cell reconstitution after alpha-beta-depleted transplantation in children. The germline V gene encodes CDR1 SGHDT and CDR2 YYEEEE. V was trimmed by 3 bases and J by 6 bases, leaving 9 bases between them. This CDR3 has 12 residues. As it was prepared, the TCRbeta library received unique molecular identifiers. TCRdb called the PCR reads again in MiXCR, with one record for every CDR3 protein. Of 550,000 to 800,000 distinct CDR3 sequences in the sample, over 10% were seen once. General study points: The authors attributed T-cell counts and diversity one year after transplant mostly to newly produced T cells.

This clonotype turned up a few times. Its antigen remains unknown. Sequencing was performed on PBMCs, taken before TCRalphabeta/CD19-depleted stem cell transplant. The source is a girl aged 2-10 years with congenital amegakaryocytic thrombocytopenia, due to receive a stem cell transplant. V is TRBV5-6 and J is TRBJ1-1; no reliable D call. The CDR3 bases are TGTGCCAGCAGCTGGGTTGGAGCTGAAGCTTTCTTT. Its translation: CASSWVGAEAFF. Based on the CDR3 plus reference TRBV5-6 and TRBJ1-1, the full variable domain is DAGVTQSPTHLIKTRGQQVTLRCSPKSGHDTVSWYQQALGQGPQFIFQYYEEEERQRGNFPDRFSGHQFPNYSSELNVNALLLGDSALYLCASSWVGAEAFFGQGTRLTVV.